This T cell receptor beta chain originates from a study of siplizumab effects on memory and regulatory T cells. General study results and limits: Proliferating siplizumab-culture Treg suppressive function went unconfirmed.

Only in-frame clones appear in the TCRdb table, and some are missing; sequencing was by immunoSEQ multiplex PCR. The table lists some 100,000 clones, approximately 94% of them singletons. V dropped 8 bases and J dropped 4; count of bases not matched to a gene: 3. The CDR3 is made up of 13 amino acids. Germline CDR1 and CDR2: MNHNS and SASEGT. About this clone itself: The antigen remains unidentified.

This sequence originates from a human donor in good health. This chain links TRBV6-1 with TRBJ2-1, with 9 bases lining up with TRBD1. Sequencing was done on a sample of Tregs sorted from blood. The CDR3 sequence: CASRDRVYNEQFF. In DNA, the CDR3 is TGTGCCAGCCGGGACAGGGTTTACAATGAGCAGTTCTTC.